The 3 T cell receptor beta chains below were found in one sample sequenced in a study of Ad26.COV2.S vaccination and SARS-CoV-2 variants (dated by TCRdb to about 2021). The label giving this sample's time point can be read as: individuals recovered from natural SARS-CoV-2 infection. Receptors were amplified or captured by the immunoSEQ multiplex PCR assay. Here the immuneACCESS table is served through TCRdb, limited to in-frame sequences with V and J called. Missing clones are a known gap in these copies; in checked studies unresolved V genes cover under half, and the rest lacks a known reason. The sample table holds around 350,000 clones, of which 92% were seen once. The ten largest clones capture about 3.8% of the sample. Here the sequenced sample was peripheral blood, taken after recovery from COVID-19. These receptors originate from a human donor who had recovered from COVID-19.

J is TRBJ2-7 and V is TRBV5-1; weak D call: TRBD2 (5 bases). This CDR3 contains 13 residues. Germline loops: CDR1 SGHRS, CDR2 YFSETQ. V was cut by 0 bases and J by 7 bases, with 11 bases left in between. CDR3 region: CASSLAGRREQYF. CDR3 bases: TGCGCCAGCAGCTTGGCGGGAAGAAGGGAGCAGTACTTC.

CDR3 residues: CASSLSRSTNGYTF. The DNA of the CDR3 is TGTGCCAGCAGCTTATCCCGAAGCACGAATGGCTACACCTTC. V usage is TRBV7-9 and J usage is TRBJ1-2; no clear D gene. There are 14 residues in the CDR3. Germline CDR1 reads SEHNR; CDR2 reads FQNEAQ (reference sequence). Trimming took off 2 bases at V and 6 bases at J, with 13 bases between the two ends.

This chain uses TRBV2 with TRBJ1-1; D gene unclear. With 6 bases removed from V and 1 base from J, the gap between germline ends came to 9 bases. Germline values: CDR1 SNHLY, CDR2 FYNNEI. This CDR3 has 13 residues. CDR3 nucleotides: TGTGCCAGCAGACGGACGGAGAACACTGAAGCTTTCTTT. Its translation is CASRRTENTEAFF. The whole variable domain, remainder taken from reference TRBV2 and TRBJ1-1, is EPEVTQTPSHQVTQMGQEVILRCVPISNHLYFYWYRQILGQKVEFLVSFYNNEISEKSEIFDDQFSVERPDGSNFTLKIRSTKLEDSAMYFCASRRTENTEAFFGQGTRLTVV.